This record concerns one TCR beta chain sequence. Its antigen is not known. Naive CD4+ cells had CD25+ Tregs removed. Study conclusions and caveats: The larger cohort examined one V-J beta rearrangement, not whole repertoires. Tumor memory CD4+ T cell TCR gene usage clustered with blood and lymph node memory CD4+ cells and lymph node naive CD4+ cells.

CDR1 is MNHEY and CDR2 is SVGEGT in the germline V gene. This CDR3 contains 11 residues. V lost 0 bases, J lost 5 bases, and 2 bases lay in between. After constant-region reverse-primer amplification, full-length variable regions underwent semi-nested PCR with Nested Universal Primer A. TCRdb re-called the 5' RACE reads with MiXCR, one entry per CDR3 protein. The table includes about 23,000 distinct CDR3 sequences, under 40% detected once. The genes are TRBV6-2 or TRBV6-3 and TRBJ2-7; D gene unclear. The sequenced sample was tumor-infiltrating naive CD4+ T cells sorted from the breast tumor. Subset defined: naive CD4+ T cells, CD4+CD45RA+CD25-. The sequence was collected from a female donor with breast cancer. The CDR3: CASSYSNEQYF. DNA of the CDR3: TGTGCCAGCAGTTACTCGAACGAGCAGTACTTC.